This T cell receptor (beta chain) was sequenced for a study of CD4 T cells in relation to SARS-CoV-2 and coronaviruses. CD4+ T cells from unexposed donors were obtained before the COVID-19 pandemic (2011-2018). The cells were cultured for around ten days before CD4+ T cells were isolated. Assay: immunoSEQ multiplex PCR; the TCRdb copy retains only in-frame clones and omits some. This table holds roughly 17,000 clones, about 80% found once. Germline V gene lookup returns CDR1 SGHRS and CDR2 YFSETQ. V was clipped by 9 bases and J by 6 bases, with 13 bases between them. This CDR3 contains 13 residues. In the case of this clone: The antigen remains undetermined.

The chain is built from TRBV5-1 and TRBJ1-6; no firm D call. The clonotype originates from a human donor in good health. Sample: CD4+ T cells from PBMCs, cultured in vitro. Written as DNA, the CDR3 is TGCGCCACCTCGACCGATTCTAATTCACCCCTCCACTTT. Protein product: CATSTDSNSPLHF. Together with reference TRBV5-1 and TRBJ1-6, the CDR3 gives the full variable domain: KAGVTQTPRYLIKTRGQQVTLSCSPISGHRSVSWYQQTPGQGLQFLFEYFSETQRNKGNFPGRFSGRQFSNSRSEMNVSTLELGDSALYLCATSTDSNSPLHFGNGTRLTVT.